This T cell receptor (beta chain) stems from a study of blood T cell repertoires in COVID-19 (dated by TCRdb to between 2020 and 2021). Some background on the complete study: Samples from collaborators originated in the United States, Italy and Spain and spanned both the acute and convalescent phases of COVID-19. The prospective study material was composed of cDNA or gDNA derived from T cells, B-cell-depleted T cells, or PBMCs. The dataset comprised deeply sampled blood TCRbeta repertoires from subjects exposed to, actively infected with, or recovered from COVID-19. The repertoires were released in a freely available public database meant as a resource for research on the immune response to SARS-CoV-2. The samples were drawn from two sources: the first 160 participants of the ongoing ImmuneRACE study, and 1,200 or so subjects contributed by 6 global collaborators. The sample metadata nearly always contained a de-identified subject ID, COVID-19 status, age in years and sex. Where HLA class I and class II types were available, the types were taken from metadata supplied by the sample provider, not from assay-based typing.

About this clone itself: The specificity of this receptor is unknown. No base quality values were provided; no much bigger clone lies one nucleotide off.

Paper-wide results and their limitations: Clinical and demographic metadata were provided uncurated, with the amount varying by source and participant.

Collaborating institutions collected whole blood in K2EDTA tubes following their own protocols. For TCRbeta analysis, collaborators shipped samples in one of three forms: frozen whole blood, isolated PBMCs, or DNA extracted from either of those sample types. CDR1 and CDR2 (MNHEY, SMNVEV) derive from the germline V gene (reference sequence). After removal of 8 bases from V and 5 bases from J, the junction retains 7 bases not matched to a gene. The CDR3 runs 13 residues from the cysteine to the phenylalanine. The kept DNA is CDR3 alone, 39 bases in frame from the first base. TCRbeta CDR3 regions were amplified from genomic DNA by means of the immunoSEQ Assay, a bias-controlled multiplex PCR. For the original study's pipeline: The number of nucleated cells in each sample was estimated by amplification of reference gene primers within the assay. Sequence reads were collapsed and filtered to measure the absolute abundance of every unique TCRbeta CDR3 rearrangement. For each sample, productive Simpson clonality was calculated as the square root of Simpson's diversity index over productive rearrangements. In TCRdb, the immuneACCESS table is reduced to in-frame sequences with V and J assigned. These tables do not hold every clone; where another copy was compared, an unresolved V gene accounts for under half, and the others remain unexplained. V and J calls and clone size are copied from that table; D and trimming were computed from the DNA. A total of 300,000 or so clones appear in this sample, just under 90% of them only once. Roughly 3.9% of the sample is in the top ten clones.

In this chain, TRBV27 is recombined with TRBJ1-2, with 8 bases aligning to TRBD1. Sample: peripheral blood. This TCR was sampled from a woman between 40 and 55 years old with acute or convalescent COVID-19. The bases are TGTGCCAGCGGGGACAGGCCAGGATATGGCTACACCTTC. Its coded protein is CASGDRPGYGYTF.